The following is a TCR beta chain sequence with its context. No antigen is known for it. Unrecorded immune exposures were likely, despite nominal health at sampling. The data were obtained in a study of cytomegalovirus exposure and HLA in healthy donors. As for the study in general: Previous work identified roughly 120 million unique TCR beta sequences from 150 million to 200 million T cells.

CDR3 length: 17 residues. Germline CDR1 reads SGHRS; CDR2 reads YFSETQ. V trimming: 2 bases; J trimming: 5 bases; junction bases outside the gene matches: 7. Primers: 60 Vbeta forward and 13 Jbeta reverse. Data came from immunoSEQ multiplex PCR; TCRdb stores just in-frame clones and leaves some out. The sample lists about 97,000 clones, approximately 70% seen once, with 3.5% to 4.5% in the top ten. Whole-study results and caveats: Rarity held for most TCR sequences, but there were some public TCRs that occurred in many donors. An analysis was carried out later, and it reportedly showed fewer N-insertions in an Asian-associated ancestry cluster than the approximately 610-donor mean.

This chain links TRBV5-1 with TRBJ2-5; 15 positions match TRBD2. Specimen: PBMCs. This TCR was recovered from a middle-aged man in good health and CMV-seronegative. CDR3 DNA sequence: TGCGCCAGCAGCTTCCGGACTAGCGGGGGGGCCGGGGAGACCCAGTACTTC. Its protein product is CASSFRTSGGAGETQYF.